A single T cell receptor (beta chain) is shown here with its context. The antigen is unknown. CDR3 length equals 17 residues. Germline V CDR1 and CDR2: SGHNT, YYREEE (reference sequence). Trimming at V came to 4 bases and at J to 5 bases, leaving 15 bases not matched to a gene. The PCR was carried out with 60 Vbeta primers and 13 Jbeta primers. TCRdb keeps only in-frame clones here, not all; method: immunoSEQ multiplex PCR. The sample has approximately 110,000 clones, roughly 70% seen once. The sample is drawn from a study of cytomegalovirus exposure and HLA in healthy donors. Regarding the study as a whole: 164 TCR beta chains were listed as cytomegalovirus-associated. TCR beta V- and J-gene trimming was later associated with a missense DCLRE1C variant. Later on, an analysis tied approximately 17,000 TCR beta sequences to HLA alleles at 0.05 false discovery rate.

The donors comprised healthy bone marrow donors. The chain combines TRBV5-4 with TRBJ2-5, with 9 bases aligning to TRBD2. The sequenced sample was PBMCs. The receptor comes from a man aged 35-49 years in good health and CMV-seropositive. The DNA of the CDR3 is TGTGCCAGCAGCGATGATCCTCTTAGCGGGAGTGGGGAGACCCAGTACTTC. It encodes CASSDDPLSGSGETQYF.